This T cell receptor (beta chain) originates from a study of blood T cell repertoires in COVID-19. On the study more broadly: In each case, the material was cDNA or gDNA derived from T cells, B-cell-depleted T cells, or PBMCs.

Original processing notes: Scientists estimated how many nucleated cells there were by amplifying reference gene primers. Profiling relied on immunoSEQ multiplex PCR, and the TCRdb table lists in-frame clones only, not all of them. That table supplies the V and J calls and clone size; D and trimming were determined from the DNA. The sample includes 65,000 to 70,000 clones, approximately 78% seen only once; the top ten take 9.2%. The CDR3 loop spans 15 amino acids. This clonotype originated in a human donor in a cohort sampled during active COVID-19. The specimen sequenced was peripheral blood. The chain has TRBV21-1 and TRBJ2-7; the table's D call of TRBD2 was not tested on the DNA. TRBV21-1 is tagged as a pseudogene. The CDR3 coding sequence is TGTGCCAGCAGCAAAGAAAGCGGAACTAACTACGAGCAGTACTTC. Translated: CASSKESGTNYEQYF.